What follows are 9 T cell receptor beta chains derived from one specimen sequenced in a study of cytomegalovirus exposure and HLA in healthy donors. Both 60 Vbeta primers and 13 Jbeta primers went into the PCR. The repertoire was sequenced with immunoSEQ multiplex PCR; TCRdb's copy has only in-frame clones and lacks some. The table has more than 95,000 clones, 10% seen once. Material: PBMCs. These receptors all come from a man aged 40-55 years in good health and CMV-seropositive.

This clone appeared a few times. The rearrangement uses TRBV19 and TRBJ2-7; 7 nucleotides align to TRBD1. In germline, CDR1 is LNHDA, CDR2 SQIVND (reference sequence). The CDR3 extends over 14 amino acids. Trimming took 5 bases from V and 3 from J; bases not matched to a gene: 7. CDR3 amino acids: CASSVQGSVYEQYF. The CDR3 DNA is TGTGCCAGTAGTGTACAGGGGTCCGTCTACGAGCAGTACTTC.

This clone was recorded a few times. The chain joins TRBV4-1 to TRBJ2-7; TRBD1 is a possible D gene (5 bases). The V and J ends lost 1 base and 4 bases respectively, with 11 bases between them. The CDR3 sequence is 14 residues long. Germline-derived CDR1 and CDR2 are MGHRA and YSYEKL. The CDR3 sequence: CASSQVPGPYEQYF. Written as DNA, the CDR3 is TGCGCCAGCAGCCAAGTTCCAGGGCCATACGAGCAGTACTTC.

The rearrangement joins TRBV9 to TRBJ2-1, with a tentative D call TRBD1 (6 bases). This CDR3 comprises 15 residues. V shed 5 bases and J shed 0 bases, with 12 bases lying between them. Germline V CDR1 and CDR2: SGDLS, YYNGEE. As DNA, the CDR3 is TGTGCCAGCAGTCTGGGGACATCCTCCTACAATGAGCAGTTCTTC. Its protein product is CASSLGTSSYNEQFF.

The rearrangement links TRBV7-9 to TRBJ1-5; D is unresolved. CDR1 is SEHNR, CDR2 FQNEAQ, per germline (reference sequence). V shed 5 bases and J shed 3 bases, with 11 bases lying between them. The CDR3 loop spans 14 amino acids. The CDR3 coding sequence is TGTGCCAGCAGCCATGACACACTCAATCAGCCCCAGCATTTT. It codes for CASSHDTLNQPQHF.

The V call is TRBV19, the J call TRBJ2-1; no clear D. V shed 3 bases and J shed 4 bases, with 13 bases lying between them. Per germline, CDR1 LNHDA and CDR2 SQIVND (reference sequence). This CDR3 has 15 amino acids. In DNA, the CDR3 is TGTGCCAGTAGTATGAATCGTCTAGGTTACAATGAGCAGTTCTTC. Its translation: CASSMNRLGYNEQFF.

This clone has only a few counts. V usage is TRBV5-4 and J usage is TRBJ2-7; 10 bases are a match to TRBD1. The germline V gene encodes CDR1 SGHNT and CDR2 YYREEE (reference sequence). This CDR3 has 16 residues. Trimming cost V 1 base and J 3 bases; bases outside gene matches: 7. The CDR3 sequence is CASSLSTGQGFYEQYF. CDR3 coding DNA: TGTGCCAGCAGCTTGTCGACGGGACAGGGGTTCTACGAGCAGTACTTC.

The chain carries TRBV28 and TRBJ1-5; TRBD1 aligns across 7 bases. CDR3 length equals 17 residues. Germline values: CDR1 MDHEN, CDR2 SYDVKM. V dropped 5 bases and J dropped 7; count of bases not matched to a gene: 17. CDR3 DNA sequence: TGTGCCAGCAGTCCCGGCGGGTTGACAGGGAGCTTACAGCCCCAGCATTTT. This encodes CASSPGGLTGSLQPQHF. The complete variable domain, with remaining parts taken from reference TRBV28 and TRBJ1-5, reads DVKVTQSSRYLVKRTGEKVFLECVQDMDHENMFWYRQDPGLGLRLIYFSYDVKMKEKGDIPEGYSVSREKKERFSLILESASTNQTSMYLCASSPGGLTGSLQPQHFGDGTRLSIL.

This chain connects TRBV19 to TRBJ1-5, with D hard to call. The CDR3 has 15 amino acids. CDR1 LNHDA and CDR2 SQIVND come from the germline V gene (reference sequence). V dropped 3 bases and J dropped 2 bases, with 11 bases sitting between them. CDR3 protein: CASSIFVSGNQPQHF. The CDR3 DNA follows: TGTGCCAGTAGTATTTTCGTTTCTGGCAATCAGCCCCAGCATTTT.

The V and J genes are TRBV6-5 and TRBJ1-1, with D possibly being TRBD1 (6 bases). In germline, CDR1 is MNHEY, CDR2 SVGAGI. The CDR3 is 15 residues long. Trimming removed 2 bases at V and 1 base at J, with 11 bases between. CDR3 in amino acids: CASSYQDSGNTEAFF. CDR3 in DNA: TGTGCCAGCAGTTACCAGGACAGCGGGAACACTGAAGCTTTCTTT.